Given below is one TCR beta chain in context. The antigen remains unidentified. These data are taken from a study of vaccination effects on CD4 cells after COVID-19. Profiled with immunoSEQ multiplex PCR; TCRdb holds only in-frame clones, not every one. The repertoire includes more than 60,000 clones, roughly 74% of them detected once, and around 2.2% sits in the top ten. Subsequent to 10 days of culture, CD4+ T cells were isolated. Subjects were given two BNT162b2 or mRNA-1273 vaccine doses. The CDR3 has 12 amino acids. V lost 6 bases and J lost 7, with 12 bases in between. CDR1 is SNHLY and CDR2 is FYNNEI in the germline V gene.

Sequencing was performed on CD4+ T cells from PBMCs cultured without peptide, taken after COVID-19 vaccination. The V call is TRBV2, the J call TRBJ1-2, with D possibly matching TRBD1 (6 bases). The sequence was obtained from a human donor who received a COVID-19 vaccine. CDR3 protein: CASRGTIGGYTF. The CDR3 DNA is TGTGCCAGCAGGGGGACAATAGGTGGCTACACCTTC.